This T cell receptor beta chain is drawn from a study of cytomegalovirus exposure and HLA in healthy donors (dated 2017 in TCRdb). For the wider study: In an earlier analysis of some 550 of the donors, about 270 Gb of sequence data and 90 million to 120 million unique TCR beta sequences from approximately 180 million T cells were reported. Genome-wide SNP genotypes for about 65% of the 666 donors were used in a later genetic analysis, which treated that subset as a discovery cohort. All discovery cohort repertoires had been generated using a single sequencing platform. The genetic ancestry cluster associated with self-reported Caucasian donors included 81% of the roughly 360 genotyped donors. Roughly 300 gigabases of sequencing data and around 85 million unique TCR sequences made up an early release that covered about 640 HLA-typed donors. The study combined high-throughput TCR immunosequencing, statistical association of individual TCRs with disease status, and machine learning to predict cytomegalovirus infection status. In addition to the first cohort of roughly 700 subjects, a separate validation cohort of 130 or so different subjects was used. Four to six DR-DQ haplotypes were handled as single units for association and clustering, since linkage in the cohort was strong. Donor age, sex, ethnicity and CMV serostatus were collected together with the repertoire data. The study profiled the T cell repertoires of hundreds of subjects by immunosequencing and related them to cytomegalovirus serostatus. The study aimed to test whether signatures of past pathogen exposure could be identified by cataloging public T cell receptors. Both class I and class II loci were covered by HLA typing, at four-digit resolution. The number of typed donors differed by locus: about 620-640 for A, B, C, DRB1 and DQB1; approximately 530 for DQA1; approximately 610 for DPA1; and about 450 for DPB1. A later analysis re-examined previously published TCR beta repertoires from roughly 650 donors and added high-resolution HLA genotyping to investigate patterns of TCR occurrence. On average, roughly 250,000 unique TCR beta nucleotide sequences were sequenced per donor among some 420 genotyped donors of the cohort, with around 19% of those sequences being non-productive. An earlier analysis of around 580 of the donors used high-throughput TCR beta sequencing to judge whether each TCR beta V gene segment behaved as functional or pseudogenic. In the later analysis, no new phenotypic data were used to find candidate immune exposures; instead, reliance was placed on TCR beta sequences and their occurrence across donors.

As for this clone: Its antigen target is currently unknown. Base-call qualities are not available, and no considerably larger clone is one nucleotide away.

In total, 500 to 700 healthy bone marrow donors made up the cohort. All cohort members were sampled while nominally healthy, although unrecorded immune exposures were likely present. The donor was CMV seronegative and was included in the group of a few hundred seronegative cohort members. A peripheral blood sample was provided by each donor, and peripheral blood mononuclear cells were used for TCR beta sequencing. The Qiagen DNeasy Blood Extraction Kit was used to extract genomic DNA from the blood cell samples. Study-wide conclusions, independent of this receptor: A cluster of highly shared sequence variants was judged likely to represent a technical artifact of the sequencing pipeline. The study listed 164 TCR beta chains as associated with cytomegalovirus. A later analysis found that TCR association rates varied across HLA loci, with DRB1 alleles showing the most associated TCRs and HLA-C alleles the fewest. Most CMV-associated TCR beta chains appeared to be HLA-restricted in a later analysis, and the HLA associations seemed to be driven largely by CMV exposure. In an earlier analysis of a few hundred of the donors, most TCR beta V segments were observed in productive rearrangements about 90% or about 30% of the time, broadly matching IMGT annotations. The presence/absence analyses assumed that sequencing depth was roughly uniform across donors, and that assumption may not be true. The authors suggested that the approach could potentially be generalized to other disease states and immunological phenotypes. Compared with equally common non-associated chains, HLA-associated TCR beta chains in a later analysis were more clonally expanded and had lower generation probabilities. The cohort was sequenced for TCR beta chains only, and without alpha or paired-chain data the features that could be detected were limited. Most TCR sequences were observed very rarely across donors, whereas some public TCRs were present in many individuals. In vitro tests confirmed that a few of the cytomegalovirus-associated TCR beta chains recognize cytomegalovirus antigens. At a false discovery rate of 0.05, a later analysis linked around 15,000 TCR beta sequences to specific HLA alleles. The 87-base-pair reads could not distinguish some IMGT-functional V segments, including TRBV6-2 and TRBV6-3, so those segments were excluded. The classifier was reported to diagnose cytomegalovirus status with high specificity and sensitivity in both the original cohort and the validation cohort. When HLA alleles, especially DR and DQ, strongly co-occurred, attributing TCR associations to individual alleles was difficult. Because HLA typing was unavailable for some donors at each locus, only the typed subset was used in association tests. CMV serostatus was the only immune exposure information available for the cohort. Linkage disequilibrium might explain the correlated functional status among segregating V segments, but an unknown experimental factor could not be ruled out. In a later genetic analysis, fewer N-insertions in productive TCRs were reported among donors in an Asian-associated ancestry cluster than the roughly 700-donor mean. An association between a missense DCLRE1C variant and V-gene and J-gene trimming of TCR beta chains was found in a later genetic analysis and replicated in an independent cohort. A further reported finding was that TCR beta sequences accurately predicted the HLA-A and HLA-B alleles for most subjects in the first cohort. Seventeen rarely observed V segments, including chromosome 9 orphons, were excluded from the earlier analysis of a few hundred of the donors because counts were too low. A later analysis reported that several top co-occurrence clusters appeared linked to parvovirus B19, influenza, CMV and Epstein-Barr virus.

From the cysteine up to the phenylalanine, the CDR3 has a length of 17 residues. Only CDR3 DNA remains: 51 bases, in frame from the first base. As encoded in the germline V gene (reference sequence), CDR1 is LNHDA while CDR2 is SQIVND. V is cut back by 3 bases and J by 0 bases, with 7 bases in the junction unmatched. The library was obtained by the immunoSEQ multiplex PCR assay. For the multiplex PCR, a mixture combining 60 forward primers for TCR Vbeta segments and 13 reverse primers for TCR Jbeta segments was used. The CDR3 region of rearranged TCR beta genes was amplified from genomic DNA with a multiplex PCR assay. The amplified TCR beta libraries were sequenced on the Illumina HiSeq System as 87-base-pair reads. The published analysis was carried out like this. A later analysis tallied some 79 million unique TCR beta chains across the 666 repertoires, and about 12 million of those chains were shared by two or more donors. A nearest-neighbor algorithm error-corrected the raw reads and collapsed the reads into unique sequences, merging closely related sequences to remove PCR and sequencing errors. Alignment of CDR3 sequences to IMGT reference sequences was used to assign V, D and J gene segments. For a sequence to be retained, at least a six-nucleotide match to both a V gene segment and a J gene segment was required. Rearrangements were classified as productive when the CDR3 lacked stop codons and remained in frame with V and J, and all other rearrangements were classified as non-productive. CDR3 was defined according to IMGT convention as the region running from the second conserved V-encoded cysteine to the conserved J-encoded phenylalanine. Sequences without an unambiguous match to a single V gene segment were excluded from the earlier analysis of over 500 of the donors. In an earlier analysis of approximately 610 of the donors, V segments were called functional above 56.7% productive rearrangements and were called segregating when the between-donor standard deviation exceeded 5%. A statistical classification framework was built to diagnose cytomegalovirus status from the catalog of TCR beta chain sequences. A later analysis assigned V and J genes by comparing TCR nucleotide sequences with IMGT/GENE-DB human TR gene sequences. A later analysis assigned CDR3 sequences and most-parsimonious VDJ recombination scenarios with the TCRdist pipeline. In a later analysis, each TCR beta chain was defined by its CDR3 amino acid sequence together with its V-gene family, and reads without a unique V-gene family were excluded. As a way to deal with suspected cross-contamination and a sequencing artifact, a later analysis dropped under 600 nucleotide sequences that were highly shared and had low generation probability. A later analysis calculated a clonal expansion index for each public chain from normalized within-repertoire ranks of inferred template counts. In a later analysis, generation probabilities were computed with a VDJ recombination model fitted to out-of-frame rearrangements, and the resulting probabilities were checked against IGoR. A later analysis scored TCR-TCR, TCR-HLA and TCR-CMV co-occurrence with hypergeometric tests, applying a repertoire-size bias correction to TCR pairs. To estimate false discovery rates, a later analysis permuted the HLA or CMV assignments 20 times. A later analysis grouped co-occurring TCRs with DBSCAN, adding TCRdist sequence similarity when clustering within HLA-allele-positive subsets. Co-occurrence clustering excluded repertoires with fewer than 30,000 or more than 120,000 public chains, plus five with anomalous nucleotide sharing. TCRdb's version of the immuneACCESS table is confined to in-frame rearrangements and falls short of the full clone set. An unresolved V gene accounts for under half of the shortfall where checked; the remainder is of unknown origin. The DNA gave D and trimming, while V, J and clone size come from that table. The sample has 140,000 or so clones on record, about 85% of them singletons. The ten biggest clones cover almost 2.5% of the sample.

This receptor chain uses TRBV19 and TRBJ1-1, with 10 bases aligning to TRBD1. The sample consisted of PBMCs. The TCR comes from a boy younger than 10 in good health and CMV-seronegative. CDR3 protein: CASSITTGGEMNTEAFF. The DNA sequence is TGTGCCAGTAGTATCACGACAGGGGGCGAAATGAACACTGAAGCTTTCTTT.